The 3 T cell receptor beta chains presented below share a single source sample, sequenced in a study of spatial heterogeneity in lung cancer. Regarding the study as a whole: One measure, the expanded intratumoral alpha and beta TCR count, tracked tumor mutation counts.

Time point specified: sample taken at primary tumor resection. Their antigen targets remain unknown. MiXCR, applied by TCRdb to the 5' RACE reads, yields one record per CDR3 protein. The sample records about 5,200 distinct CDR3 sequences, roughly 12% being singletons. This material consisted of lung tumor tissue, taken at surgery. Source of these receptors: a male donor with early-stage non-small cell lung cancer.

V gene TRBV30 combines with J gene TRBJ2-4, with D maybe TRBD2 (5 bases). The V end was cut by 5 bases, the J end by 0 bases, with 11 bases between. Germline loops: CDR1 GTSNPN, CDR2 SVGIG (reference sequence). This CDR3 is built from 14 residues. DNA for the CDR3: TGTGCCTGGGAATATGAGGGAGCCAAAAACATTCAGTACTTC. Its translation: CAWEYEGAKNIQYF.

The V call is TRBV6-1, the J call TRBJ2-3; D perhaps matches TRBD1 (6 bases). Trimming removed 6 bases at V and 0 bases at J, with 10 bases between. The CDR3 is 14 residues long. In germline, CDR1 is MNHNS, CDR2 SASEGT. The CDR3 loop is CASRDRTSTDTQYF. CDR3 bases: TGTGCCAGCAGGGACAGAACTAGCACAGATACGCAGTATTTT.

For the CDR3, the DNA is TGTGCCAGCACTAGAGATTGGGCCACTGAAGCTTTCTTT. Its protein is CASTRDWATEAFF. V gene TRBV6-5 combines with J gene TRBJ1-1; D unresolved. The germline V gene has CDR1 MNHEY and CDR2 SVGAGI. The V gene lost 7 bases and the J gene lost 4 bases, with 13 bases spanning the gap. The CDR3 is 13 amino acids.